This passage covers 26 T cell receptor beta chains from one sample sequenced in a study of PD-1 blockade in classical Hodgkin lymphoma. Specified time point: cycle 4 day 1 (C4D1), after less than 7 weeks of nivolumab. Autologous stem cell transplantation was followed by relapse in every patient, and brentuximab vedotin exposure varied. Generated by immunoSEQ multiplex PCR, the TCRdb table keeps only in-frame clones and is missing some. The sample yields roughly 39,000 clones, 75% to 85% seen once. The sequencing used peripheral blood mononuclear cells (PBMCs), collected before the fourth cycle of nivolumab. The receptors were sampled from a human donor with classical Hodgkin lymphoma.

The gene calls are TRBV7-9 and TRBJ2-1; TRBD2 aligns across 7 bases. After removal of 1 base from V and 2 bases from J, the junction contained 8 bases not matched to a gene. Germline loops: CDR1 SEHNR, CDR2 FQNEAQ (reference sequence). The CDR3 totals 17 residues. The CDR3 DNA reads as TGTGCCAGCAGCTTAGTCCCACTAGCGCCAACCTACAATGAGCAGTTCTTC. It yields the protein CASSLVPLAPTYNEQFF. The whole variable domain, remainder taken from reference TRBV7-9 and TRBJ2-1, is DTGVSQNPRHKITKRGQNVTFRCDPISEHNRLYWYRQTLGQGPEFLTYFQNEAQLEKSRLLSDRFSAERPKGSFSTLEIQRTEQGDSAMYLCASSLVPLAPTYNEQFFGPGTRLTVL.

The chain employs TRBV28 and TRBJ2-7; maybe TRBD2 (5 bases). This CDR3 is 16 amino acids long. Germline CDR1 and CDR2: MDHEN and SYDVKM. V was trimmed by 4 bases and J by 5 bases, leaving 21 bases between them. The CDR3 DNA sequence: TGTGCCAGCAGTTACCCCGGAGGCTTTAGCCGCCACGAGCAGTACTTC. Amino acid sequence: CASSYPGGFSRHEQYF.

This clone was observed once. The chain employs TRBV7-9 and TRBJ2-3; D perhaps matches TRBD2 (5 bases). The CDR3 is 14 amino acids. Germline V gene sequence: CDR1 SEHNR, CDR2 FQNEAQ (reference sequence). The V end lost 3 bases, the J end lost 0 bases, and 7 bases lay between the germline ends. The DNA for the CDR3 is TGTGCCAGCAGCTTGAGCGGAAGCACAGATACGCAGTATTTT. Translating it yields CASSLSGSTDTQYF.

The rearrangement uses TRBV2 and TRBJ2-5, with D hard to call. Trimming pared 5 bases from V and 3 bases from J, leaving 7 bases between. The CDR3 is 12 amino acids. From germline, CDR1 is SNHLY and CDR2 FYNNEI. This chain's CDR3 is CASSRTEETQYF. CDR3 coding DNA: TGTGCCAGCAGTAGGACGGAAGAGACCCAGTACTTC.

The rearrangement joins TRBV19 to TRBJ1-3, with D perhaps matching TRBD1 (6 bases). Trimming removed 5 bases at V and 0 bases at J, with 11 bases between. The CDR3 is 15 amino acids. In germline, CDR1 is LNHDA, CDR2 SQIVND (reference sequence). CDR3 in amino acids: CASSEQGYSGNTIYF. CDR3 bases: TGTGCCAGTAGTGAACAGGGATACTCTGGAAACACCATATATTTT.

This rearrangement joins TRBV7-8 to TRBJ2-2, with 7 bases that match TRBD2. V was clipped by 0 bases and J by 9 bases; unmatched bases: 1. Germline CDR1 is SGHVS and CDR2 is FQNEAQ. The CDR3 loop spans 13 amino acids. This CDR3 reads CASSLALARELFF. In nucleotides, the CDR3 is TGTGCCAGCAGCTTAGCACTAGCGAGGGAGCTGTTTTTT.

CDR3 in DNA: TGTGCCATCAGTGAGCTCGGGGCTAGCGGGGGAACCTACGAGCAGTACTTC. This sequence encodes CAISELGASGGTYEQYF. V and J are TRBV10-3 and TRBJ2-7; 10 bases align to TRBD2. Germline loops: CDR1 ENHRY, CDR2 SYGVKD. The CDR3 consists of 17 residues. V was pared by 2 bases and J by 2 bases, with 9 bases of the junction left unmatched.

This chain uses TRBV6-5 with TRBJ2-5; TRBD1 agrees at 8 bases. The CDR3 covers 14 residues. CDR1 is MNHEY, CDR2 SVGAGI, per germline. Trimming took 5 bases from V and 2 from J; bases not matched to a gene: 4. CDR3 protein: CASSPGTGQETQYF. The CDR3 DNA is TGTGCCAGCAGTCCCGGGACAGGTCAAGAGACCCAGTACTTC.

The J gene is TRBJ2-3, the V gene TRBV9; D possibly uses TRBD1 or TRBD2 (5 bases each). Trimming removed 4 bases from V and 0 bases from J, with 9 bases in between. Germline V lookup: CDR1 SGDLS, CDR2 YYNGEE. The CDR3 totals 14 residues. CDR3 protein: CASSFRDSTDTQYF. CDR3 in DNA: TGTGCCAGCAGCTTTAGGGACAGCACAGATACGCAGTATTTT.

There are a few counts of this clone. The chain is built from TRBV6-1 and TRBJ1-5; D remains unclear. Per the germline V gene, CDR1 is MNHNS and CDR2 is SASEGT. V gave up 7 bases and J gave up 2 bases, with 6 bases separating them. The CDR3 runs to 12 residues. For the CDR3, the DNA is TGTGCCAGCATGCAGGGCAATCAGCCCCAGCATTTT. Amino acid sequence: CASMQGNQPQHF.

The chain has TRBV5-6 and TRBJ1-1; D gene unclear. The CDR3 runs 11 residues. Trimming took off 2 bases at V and 5 bases at J, with 4 bases between the two ends. Germline CDR1 is SGHDT and CDR2 is YYEEEE. CDR3 amino acids: CASSFGTEAFF. The CDR3 DNA is TGTGCCAGCAGCTTCGGGACTGAAGCTTTCTTT.

This rearrangement joins TRBV27 to TRBJ2-7, with D unresolved. Deletions cut 3 bases from V and 0 bases from J, with 9 bases between. The CDR3 is made up of 14 amino acids. Germline lookup yields CDR1 MNHEY and CDR2 SMNVEV (reference sequence). The CDR3, as DNA: TGTGCCAGCAGTTTCGGCCAGAGCTCCTACGAGCAGTACTTC. Amino acid sequence: CASSFGQSSYEQYF.

The J gene is TRBJ1-1, the V gene TRBV10-3; weak D call: TRBD1 (6 bases). Trimming cost V 6 bases and J 7 bases, with 15 bases left between them. Germline V gives CDR1 ENHRY, CDR2 SYGVKD. The CDR3 runs to 13 residues. The chain's CDR3 is CAISELRDNEAFF. CDR3 coding DNA: TGTGCCATCAGCGAGCTAAGGGACAATGAAGCTTTCTTT.

This clone qualifies as medium-sized. This chain connects TRBV9 to TRBJ1-1; D remains unclear. CDR3 size: 13 residues. CDR1 and CDR2 (germline): SGDLS, YYNGEE. Trimming removed 0 bases at V and 4 bases at J, with 7 bases between. The CDR3 is CASSVASSTEAFF. The CDR3 nucleotides are TGTGCCAGCAGCGTAGCTTCCAGCACTGAAGCTTTCTTT.

V is TRBV5-1 and J is TRBJ2-2; D might be TRBD1 or TRBD2, each matching 5 bases. V was clipped by 4 bases and J by 6 bases, with 16 bases between them. Per the germline V gene, CDR1 is SGHRS and CDR2 is YFSETQ. This CDR3 is 15 amino acids long. CDR3 amino acids: CASSQGVGEPGELFF. For the CDR3, the DNA is TGCGCCAGCAGCCAAGGGGTAGGGGAGCCCGGGGAGCTGTTTTTT. Full variable domain (outside the CDR3, taken from reference TRBV5-1 and TRBJ2-2): KAGVTQTPRYLIKTRGQQVTLSCSPISGHRSVSWYQQTPGQGLQFLFEYFSETQRNKGNFPGRFSGRQFSNSRSEMNVSTLELGDSALYLCASSQGVGEPGELFFGEGSRLTVL.

Only a few counts were recorded for this clone. The chain carries TRBV5-1 and TRBJ1-2; possibly TRBD1 for D (5 bases). V lost 4 bases and J 6 bases, leaving 13 bases between the germline ends. CDR1 is SGHRS and CDR2 is YFSETQ in the germline V gene. The CDR3 is 13 amino acids. CDR3 residues: CASSPGLRDGYTF. The CDR3 bases are TGCGCCAGCAGCCCGGGACTAAGGGATGGCTACACCTTC.

This chain connects TRBV5-1 to TRBJ2-7; 8 nucleotides align to TRBD1. This CDR3 is 13 amino acids long. Germline assignment: CDR1 SGHRS and CDR2 YFSETQ. V was pared by 4 bases and J by 5 bases, with 5 bases of the junction left unmatched. CDR3 residues: CASSAGTGDEQYF. The CDR3 DNA is TGCGCCAGCAGCGCCGGGACAGGCGACGAGCAGTACTTC.

V usage is TRBV18 and J usage is TRBJ1-2, with 8 bases lining up with TRBD1. The CDR3 spans 13 residues. Germline trimming cut 3 bases from V and 5 bases from J; bases unmatched to any gene: 2. Germline CDR1 and CDR2: KGHSH and LQKENI. DNA for the CDR3: TGTGCCAGCTCACCGGACAGGGATTATGGCTACACCTTC. This sequence encodes CASSPDRDYGYTF.

This clone was seen a handful of times. The chain employs TRBV5-6 and TRBJ2-1; 16 bases map to TRBD2. V trimming: 3 bases; J trimming: 8 bases; junction bases outside the gene matches: 11. The CDR3 covers 18 residues. The germline gives CDR1 SGHDT, CDR2 YYEEEE. This CDR3 reads CASSSEGLAGGLEDEQFF. The CDR3 DNA reads as TGTGCCAGCAGCTCCGAGGGACTAGCGGGGGGGCTTGAGGATGAGCAGTTCTTC.

V usage is TRBV5-8 and J usage is TRBJ2-1; D may be TRBD2 (6 bases). From germline, CDR1 is SGHTS and CDR2 YDEGEE. The CDR3 has 13 amino acids. The V end lost 0 bases, the J end lost 9 bases, and 10 bases lay between the germline ends. The CDR3 region is CASSLVEGGEQFF. CDR3 nucleotides: TGTGCCAGCAGCTTGGTAGAGGGAGGTGAGCAGTTCTTC.

CDR3 region: CASSLNTMSYNEQFF. The CDR3 DNA is TGTGCCAGCAGCTTAAATACAATGAGCTACAATGAGCAGTTCTTC. V is TRBV7-2 and J is TRBJ2-1; D not certain. The CDR3 length is 15 residues. Per the germline V gene, CDR1 is SGHTA and CDR2 is FQGNSA. The V end lost 2 bases, the J end lost 3 bases, and 11 bases lay between the germline ends.

The V gene is TRBV5-1, the J gene TRBJ2-4, with TRBD1 matching over 7 bases. CDR1 SGHRS and CDR2 YFSETQ come from the germline V gene. The CDR3 is 16 residues long. V lost 3 bases to trimming and J lost 0 bases; unmatched junction nucleotides: 6. In nucleotides, the CDR3 is TGCGCCAGCAGCTCAGGGACAGATATAGCCAAAAACATTCAGTACTTC. Translated, it gives CASSSGTDIAKNIQYF.

The chain combines TRBV5-1 with TRBJ1-4; D is ambiguous. Germline CDR1 reads SGHRS; CDR2 reads YFSETQ. CDR3 size: 16 residues. The V gene lost 0 bases and the J gene lost 0 bases, with 9 bases spanning the gap. This chain's CDR3 is CASSLVASSTNEKLFF. The DNA for the CDR3 is TGCGCCAGCAGCTTGGTGGCGTCCTCAACTAATGAAAAACTGTTTTTT.

This clone was found once. The rearrangement links TRBV7-8 to TRBJ1-1, with D tentatively TRBD1 (5 bases). The V end lost 4 bases, the J end lost 1 base, and 13 bases lay between the germline ends. CDR1 SGHVS and CDR2 FQNEAQ come from the germline V gene. The CDR3 sequence is 15 residues long. CDR3 sequence: CASSWNLGGNTEAFF. The CDR3 nucleotides are TGTGCCAGCAGCTGGAATTTGGGGGGGAACACTGAAGCTTTCTTT.

This clone was seen once. J is TRBJ2-7 and V is TRBV5-4, with TRBD2 identical over 8 bases. The length of the CDR3 is 14 residues. The germline V gene has CDR1 SGHNT and CDR2 YYREEE (reference sequence). With 1 base clipped from V and 5 bases from J, the junction kept 5 bases outside the gene matches. As DNA, the CDR3 is TGTGCCAGCAGCTTGATCGGGGGGGCTCACGAGCAGTACTTC. Protein sequence: CASSLIGGAHEQYF. The full variable domain, in which reference TRBV5-4 and TRBJ2-7 provide the parts outside the CDR3, is ETGVTQSPTHLIKTRGQQVTLRCSSQSGHNTVSWYQQALGQGPQFIFQYYREEENGRGNFPPRFSGLQFPNYSSELNVNALELDDSALYLCASSLIGGAHEQYFGPGTRLTVT.

The genes are TRBV5-1 and TRBJ2-7; D gene uncertain. This CDR3 has 15 amino acids. V was cut by 2 bases and J by 1 base, with 13 bases left in between. Germline CDR1 is SGHRS and CDR2 is YFSETQ. Written as DNA, the CDR3 is TGCGCCAGCAGCTTCCTTACTGACCGGTCCTACGAGCAGTACTTC. This codes for CASSFLTDRSYEQYF. Supplemented by reference TRBV5-1 and TRBJ2-7, the full variable domain reads KAGVTQTPRYLIKTRGQQVTLSCSPISGHRSVSWYQQTPGQGLQFLFEYFSETQRNKGNFPGRFSGRQFSNSRSEMNVSTLELGDSALYLCASSFLTDRSYEQYFGPGTRLTVT.